Listed here are 5 T cell receptor beta chains from one sample, sequenced in a study of low-dose radiotherapy and immunotherapy resistance in tumors. As to time point: before trial treatment. For amplifying TCRs, the PCR ran for around 20 cycles with Phusion, which was used together with a constant-region primer and the adapter on the V primers. TCRdb passed the reads through MiXCR, listing each CDR3 protein once. This sample has some 45,000 distinct CDR3 sequences, with approximately 10% found just once. The sequencing here drew on PBMCs, taken before treatment. These receptors were taken from a female donor with ovarian cancer.

This clonotype was found many times. The rearrangement joins TRBV20-1 to TRBJ2-3, with TRBD2 matching over 7 bases. Trimming cost V 6 bases and J 4 bases; bases outside gene matches: 7. This CDR3 region has 13 residues. CDR1 is DFQATT, CDR2 SNEGSKA, per germline (reference sequence). The CDR3 nucleotides read TGCAGTGCCTCAAGCGGGGCCGCAGATACGCAGTATTTT. Translation: CSASSGAADTQYF.

There are many counts of this clonotype. The V call is TRBV29-1, the J call TRBJ2-1; D is perhaps TRBD2 (6 bases). The V gene lost 4 bases and the J gene lost 1 base, with 11 bases spanning the gap. The CDR3 loop spans 14 amino acids. Looked up from germline, CDR1 is SQVTM and CDR2 is ANQGSEA. In DNA form, the CDR3 reads TGCAGCGTTGGGGGGGTAGGGTCCTACAATGAGCAGTTCTTC. This encodes CSVGGVGSYNEQFF.

This chain connects TRBV28 to TRBJ2-7, with 10 bases lining up with TRBD2. The CDR3 is 14 amino acids. Germline V gene lookup returns CDR1 MDHEN and CDR2 SYDVKM. Trimming took 8 bases from V and 2 from J; bases not matched to a gene: 6. CDR3 loop: CASRSGRKAYEQYF. CDR3 DNA sequence: TGTGCCAGCCGTAGCGGGAGGAAGGCCTACGAGCAGTACTTC.

The rearrangement joins TRBV20-1 to TRBJ2-1, with 12 bases fitting TRBD2. CDR3 length equals 11 residues. Germline V CDR1 and CDR2: DFQATT, SNEGSKA (reference sequence). After removal of 3 bases from V and 15 bases from J, the junction contained 3 bases not matched to a gene. The CDR3 loop reads CSASTSGRMFF. The DNA for the CDR3 is TGCAGTGCTAGTACTAGCGGGAGGATGTTCTTC.

This clonotype was seen at least ten times. This chain uses TRBV19 with TRBJ2-3, with 8 bases lining up with TRBD1. Germline trimming cut 7 bases from V and 2 bases from J; bases unmatched to any gene: 8. This CDR3 contains 15 residues. Looked up from germline, CDR1 is LNHDA and CDR2 is SQIVND (reference sequence). As DNA, the CDR3 is TGTGCCAGTACCCACGGGACAGGCCTCACAGATACGCAGTATTTT. The encoded protein is CASTHGTGLTDTQYF.